This paragraph covers one T cell receptor (beta chain) sequence. With random hexamers, about 0.5 to 1 ug RNA was reverse transcribed. TCRdb re-called the immunoSEQ multiplex PCR reads with MiXCR, one entry per CDR3 protein. The top ten clones hold 0.095% of a sample with 200,000 to 250,000 distinct CDR3 sequences, 95% of them seen once. The sample comes from a study of CD8 T cells in Susac syndrome. The V gene lost 0 bases and the J gene lost 4 bases, with 25 bases spanning the gap. The CDR3 sequence is 19 residues long. Germline CDR1 reads LGHDT; CDR2 reads YNNKEL (reference sequence). The V call is TRBV3-1, the J call TRBJ2-7, with D possibly being TRBD1 (6 bases). This sequence was found in a human donor with multiple sclerosis. Sequenced input: CD4+ T cells from PBMCs. CDR3 sequence (DNA): TGTGCCAGCAGCCAAGATCGGGCGACAGGTAGCCATGGCTCTTACGAGCAGTACTTC. This gives the protein CASSQDRATGSHGSYEQYF.